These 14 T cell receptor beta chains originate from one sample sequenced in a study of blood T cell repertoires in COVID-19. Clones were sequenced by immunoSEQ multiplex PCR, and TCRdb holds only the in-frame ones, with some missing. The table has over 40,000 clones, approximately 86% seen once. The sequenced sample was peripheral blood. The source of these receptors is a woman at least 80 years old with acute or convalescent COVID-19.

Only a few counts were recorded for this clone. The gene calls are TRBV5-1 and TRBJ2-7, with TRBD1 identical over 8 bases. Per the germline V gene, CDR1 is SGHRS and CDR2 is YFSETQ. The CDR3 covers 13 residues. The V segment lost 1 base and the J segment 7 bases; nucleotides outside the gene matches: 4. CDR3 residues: CASSLQGASEQYF. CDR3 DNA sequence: TGCGCCAGCAGCTTGCAGGGGGCGAGTGAGCAGTACTTC. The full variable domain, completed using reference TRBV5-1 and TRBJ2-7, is KAGVTQTPRYLIKTRGQQVTLSCSPISGHRSVSWYQQTPGQGLQFLFEYFSETQRNKGNFPGRFSGRQFSNSRSEMNVSTLELGDSALYLCASSLQGASEQYFGPGTRLTVT.

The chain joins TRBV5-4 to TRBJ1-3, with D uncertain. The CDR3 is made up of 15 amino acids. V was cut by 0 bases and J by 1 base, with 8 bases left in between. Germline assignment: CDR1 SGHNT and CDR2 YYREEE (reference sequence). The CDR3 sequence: CASSLGSGSGNTIYF. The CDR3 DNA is TGTGCCAGCAGCTTGGGATCGGGGTCTGGAAACACCATATATTTT. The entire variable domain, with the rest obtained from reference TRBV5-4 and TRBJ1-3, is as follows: ETGVTQSPTHLIKTRGQQVTLRCSSQSGHNTVSWYQQALGQGPQFIFQYYREEENGRGNFPPRFSGLQFPNYSSELNVNALELDDSALYLCASSLGSGSGNTIYFGEGSWLTVV.

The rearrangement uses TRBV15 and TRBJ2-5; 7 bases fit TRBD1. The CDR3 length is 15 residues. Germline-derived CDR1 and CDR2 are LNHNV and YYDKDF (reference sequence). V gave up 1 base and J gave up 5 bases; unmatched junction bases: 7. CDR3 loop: CATSRGGTGVETQYF. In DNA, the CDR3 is TGTGCCACCAGCAGAGGGGGAACAGGGGTGGAGACCCAGTACTTC.

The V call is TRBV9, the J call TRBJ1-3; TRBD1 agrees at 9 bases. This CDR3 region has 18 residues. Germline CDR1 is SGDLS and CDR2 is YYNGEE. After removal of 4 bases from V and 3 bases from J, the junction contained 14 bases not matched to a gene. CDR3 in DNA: TGTGCCAGCAGCACTACGATCAGGACAGGGGTTGGTGGAAACACCATATATTTT. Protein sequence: CASSTTIRTGVGGNTIYF.

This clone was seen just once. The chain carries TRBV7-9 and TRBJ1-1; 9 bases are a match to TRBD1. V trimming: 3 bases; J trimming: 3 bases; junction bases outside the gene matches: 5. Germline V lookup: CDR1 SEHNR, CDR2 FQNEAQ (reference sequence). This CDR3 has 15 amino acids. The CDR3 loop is CASSFSGQGYTEAFF. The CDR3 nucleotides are TGTGCCAGCAGCTTTTCGGGACAGGGATACACTGAAGCTTTCTTT.

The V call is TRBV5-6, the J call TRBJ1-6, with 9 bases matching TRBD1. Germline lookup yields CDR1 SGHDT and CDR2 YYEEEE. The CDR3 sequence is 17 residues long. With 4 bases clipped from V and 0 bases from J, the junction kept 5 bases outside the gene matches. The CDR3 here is CASSIGTGSSYNSPLHF. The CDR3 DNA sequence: TGTGCCAGCAGCATAGGGACAGGGAGCTCCTATAATTCACCCCTCCACTTT.

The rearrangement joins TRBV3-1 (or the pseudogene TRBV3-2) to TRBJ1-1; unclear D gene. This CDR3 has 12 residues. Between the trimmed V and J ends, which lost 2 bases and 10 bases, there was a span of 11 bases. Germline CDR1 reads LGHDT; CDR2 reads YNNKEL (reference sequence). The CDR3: CASSQRGLAAFF. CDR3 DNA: TGTGCCAGCAGCCAACGAGGGCTGGCAGCTTTCTTT.

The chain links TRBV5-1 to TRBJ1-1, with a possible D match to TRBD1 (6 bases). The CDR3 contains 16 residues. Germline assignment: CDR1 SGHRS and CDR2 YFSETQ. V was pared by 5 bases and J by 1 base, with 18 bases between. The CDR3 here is CASRQNPGTPNTEAFF. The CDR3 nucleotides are TGCGCCAGCAGACAGAACCCCGGGACACCGAACACTGAAGCTTTCTTT.

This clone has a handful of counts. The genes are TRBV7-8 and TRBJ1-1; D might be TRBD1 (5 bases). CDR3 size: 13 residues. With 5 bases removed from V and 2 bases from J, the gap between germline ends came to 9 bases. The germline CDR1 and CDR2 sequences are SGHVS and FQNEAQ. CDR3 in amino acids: CASSGRGNTEAFF. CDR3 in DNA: TGTGCCAGCAGCGGGCGGGGCAACACTGAAGCTTTCTTT.

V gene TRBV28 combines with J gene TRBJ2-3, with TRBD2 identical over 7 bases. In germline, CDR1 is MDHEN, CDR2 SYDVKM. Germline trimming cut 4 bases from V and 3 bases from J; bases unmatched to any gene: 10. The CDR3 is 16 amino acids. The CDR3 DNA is TGTGCCAGCAGTTCCCCGCGAAGGGAGGGGACAGATACGCAGTATTTT. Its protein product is CASSSPRREGTDTQYF.

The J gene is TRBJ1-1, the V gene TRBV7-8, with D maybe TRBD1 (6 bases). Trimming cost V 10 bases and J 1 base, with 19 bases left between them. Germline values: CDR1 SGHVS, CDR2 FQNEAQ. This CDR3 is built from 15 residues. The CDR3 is CATTRTGKGNTEAFF. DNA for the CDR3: TGTGCCACAACCCGAACAGGGAAGGGGAACACTGAAGCTTTCTTT.

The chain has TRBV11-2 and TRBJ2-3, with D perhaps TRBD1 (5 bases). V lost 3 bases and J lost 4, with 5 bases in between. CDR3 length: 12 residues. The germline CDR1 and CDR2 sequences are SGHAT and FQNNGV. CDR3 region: CASSLGPDTQYF. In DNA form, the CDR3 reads TGTGCCAGCAGCTTGGGGCCAGATACGCAGTATTTT.

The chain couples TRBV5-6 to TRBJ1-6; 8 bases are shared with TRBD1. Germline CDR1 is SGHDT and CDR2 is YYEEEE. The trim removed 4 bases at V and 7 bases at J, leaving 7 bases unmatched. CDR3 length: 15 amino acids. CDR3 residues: CASSARQGRNSPLHF. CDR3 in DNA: TGTGCCAGCAGCGCCCGACAGGGGAGGAATTCACCCCTCCACTTT.

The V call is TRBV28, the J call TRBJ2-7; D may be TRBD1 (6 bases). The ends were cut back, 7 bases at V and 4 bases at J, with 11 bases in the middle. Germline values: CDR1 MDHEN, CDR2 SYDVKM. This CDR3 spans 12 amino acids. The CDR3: CASNRGGYEQYF. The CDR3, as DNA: TGTGCCAGCAACAGAGGGGGTTACGAGCAGTACTTC.